What follows is one T cell receptor (beta chain) and its context. The specificity of this receptor is unknown. In total, 500 to 700 healthy bone marrow donors made up the cohort. Cohort members were all nominally healthy when sampled, although unrecorded immune exposures were likely present. The donor was CMV seronegative and belonged to the group of 350 to 400 seronegative cohort members. Every donor gave a peripheral blood sample, and the peripheral blood mononuclear cells from that sample were used for TCR beta sequencing. Genomic DNA was extracted from the blood cell samples with the Qiagen DNeasy Blood Extraction Kit. Library method: the immunoSEQ multiplex PCR assay. For the multiplex PCR, a mixture combining 60 forward primers for TCR Vbeta segments and 13 reverse primers for TCR Jbeta segments was used. The CDR3 region of rearranged TCR beta genes was amplified from genomic DNA with a multiplex PCR assay. The Illumina HiSeq System was used to sequence the amplified TCR beta libraries as 87-base-pair reads. The paper's data handling went like this. A later analysis counted about 82 million unique TCR beta chains across the 640 or so repertoires, and around 9.9 million of these chains were shared by at least two donors. To remove PCR and sequencing errors, raw reads were error-corrected and collapsed into unique sequences using a nearest-neighbor algorithm that merged closely related sequences. V, D and J gene segments were assigned by aligning CDR3 sequences to IMGT reference sequences. For a sequence to be retained, a match of at least six nucleotides was required to both a V gene segment and a J gene segment. Rearrangements were classified as productive when the CDR3 lacked stop codons and remained in frame with V and J, and all other rearrangements were classified as non-productive. CDR3 was defined according to IMGT convention as the region running from the second conserved V-encoded cysteine to the conserved J-encoded phenylalanine. The earlier analysis of about 530 of the donors excluded any sequence lacking an unambiguous match to a single V gene segment. An earlier analysis of some 610 of the donors called V segments functional above 56.7% productive rearrangements and segregating when the between-donor standard deviation exceeded 5%. A statistical classification framework was developed to diagnose cytomegalovirus status using the catalog of TCR beta chain sequences. In a later analysis, V and J genes were assigned by comparing TCR nucleotide sequences against IMGT/GENE-DB human TR gene sequences. Using the TCRdist pipeline, a later analysis assigned CDR3 sequences along with most-parsimonious VDJ recombination scenarios. A later analysis defined each TCR beta chain by its CDR3 amino acid sequence plus V-gene family, and excluded reads lacking a unique V-gene family. To address suspected cross-contamination and a sequencing artifact, a later analysis removed 592 highly shared, low-generation-probability nucleotide sequences. In a later analysis, a clonal expansion index for each public chain was calculated from normalized within-repertoire ranks of inferred template counts. Generation probabilities in a later analysis came from a VDJ recombination model fitted to out-of-frame rearrangements, and those results were checked against IGoR. Hypergeometric tests were used in a later analysis to score TCR-TCR, TCR-HLA and TCR-CMV co-occurrence, with a repertoire-size bias correction applied to the TCR pairs. To estimate false discovery rates, a later analysis permuted the HLA or CMV assignments 20 times. In a later analysis, co-occurring TCRs were grouped with DBSCAN, and TCRdist sequence similarity was added when clustering was performed within HLA-allele-positive subsets. Repertoires with fewer than 30,000 or more than 120,000 public chains were left out of co-occurrence clustering, as were about 5 repertoires with anomalous nucleotide sharing. The table comes from immuneACCESS by way of TCRdb, which keeps in-frame sequences with V and J called. Part of the clones is missing from these tables; in studies checked, under half for an unresolved V gene and the rest for unknown reasons. V and J calls and clone size are copied from that table; D and trimming were computed from the DNA. The sample table gives about 130,000 clones. Together, the top ten hold 2.5% to 3% of the sample.

This sample is part of a study of cytomegalovirus exposure and HLA in healthy donors (dated by TCRdb to between 2016 and 2019). Regarding the study in general: According to an earlier analysis of 450 to 650 of the donors, 150 million to 200 million T cells yielded over 90 million unique TCR beta sequences and around 280 Gb of sequence data. Because of strong linkage in the cohort, five DR-DQ haplotypes were treated as single units for association and clustering. Class I and class II HLA loci were covered by the typing at four-digit resolution. A later genetic analysis took genome-wide SNP genotypes for about 55% of the 666 donors and used that subset as a discovery cohort. The number of donors typed differed by locus, with 629-630 for A, B, C, DRB1 and DQB1, around 520 for DQA1, 600 to 610 for DPA1, and around 430 for DPB1. Donor age, sex, ethnicity and CMV serostatus were compiled alongside the repertoire data. The study profiled the T cell repertoires of 500 to 800 subjects by immunosequencing and related them to cytomegalovirus serostatus. In the later analysis, no new phenotypic data were used to find candidate immune exposures; instead, reliance was placed on TCR beta sequences and their occurrence across donors. Of the approximately 400 genotyped donors, about 84% fell in the genetic ancestry cluster associated with self-reported Caucasian donors. To predict cytomegalovirus infection status, the study brought together high-throughput TCR immunosequencing, statistical association of individual TCRs with disease status, and machine learning. Every repertoire in the discovery cohort had been generated on one and the same sequencing platform. Along with the roughly 610-subject first cohort, a separate validation cohort of 120 different subjects was used. The study was designed to test whether signatures of past pathogen exposure could be identified by cataloging public T cell receptors. Among 398 genotyped donors of the cohort, an average of approximately 240,000 unique TCR beta nucleotide sequences were sequenced per donor, roughly 20% of them non-productive. About 300 gigabases of sequencing data and approximately 92 million unique TCR sequences made up an early release that covered 500 to 650 HLA-typed donors. An earlier analysis of fewer than 700 of the donors applied high-throughput TCR beta sequencing to assess whether each TCR beta V gene segment acted as functional or pseudogenic. To study patterns of TCR occurrence, a later analysis re-analyzed previously published TCR beta repertoires from 650 to 750 donors and added high-resolution HLA genotyping.

Inclusive of the bounding cysteine and phenylalanine, the CDR3 is 14 residues long. Here the CDR3 DNA is all that survives: 42 bases in frame from base 1. CDR1 SGHRS and CDR2 YFSETQ are derived from the germline V gene. Here is what the overall study found, with its caveats: In an earlier analysis of some 550 of the donors, most TCR beta V segments were observed in productive rearrangements about 90% or about 30% of the time, broadly matching IMGT annotations. Only TCR beta chains were sequenced in this cohort, and the absence of alpha or paired-chain data limited detectable features. For the cohort, immune exposure information was limited to CMV serostatus. A cluster of highly shared sequence variants was judged likely to be a technical artifact of the sequencing pipeline. A total of fewer than 200 TCR beta chains were listed by the study as associated with cytomegalovirus. Compared with the roughly 700-donor mean, donors in an Asian-associated ancestry cluster had fewer N-insertions in productive TCRs, according to a later genetic analysis. A later analysis found that HLA-associated TCR beta chains were more clonally expanded and had lower generation probabilities than equally common non-associated chains. Three of the identified cytomegalovirus-associated TCR beta chains were confirmed in vitro to be specific for cytomegalovirus antigens. The authors suggested that the approach could potentially be extended to other disease states and immunological phenotypes. HLA typing was unavailable for some donors at each locus, so association tests used only the typed subset. A later analysis reported that several top co-occurrence clusters appeared linked to parvovirus B19, influenza, CMV and Epstein-Barr virus. In a later analysis, the rate of TCR association differed among HLA loci, with DRB1 alleles having the most associated TCRs and HLA-C alleles having the fewest. While some public TCRs were present in many individuals, most TCR sequences turned up only very rarely across donors. Linkage disequilibrium might explain the correlated functional status among segregating V segments, but an unknown experimental factor could not be excluded. A further reported finding was that TCR beta sequences accurately predicted the HLA-A and HLA-B alleles for most subjects in the first cohort. Assigning TCR associations to individual alleles was difficult when HLA alleles, especially DR and DQ, strongly co-occurred. V-gene and J-gene trimming of TCR beta chains was associated with a missense DCLRE1C variant in a later genetic analysis, and the association was replicated in an independent cohort. Because the 87-base-pair reads could not distinguish some IMGT-functional V segments, including TRBV6-2 and TRBV6-3, those segments were excluded. Cytomegalovirus status was reported to be diagnosed by the classifier with high specificity and sensitivity in both the original and validation cohorts. A later analysis found that most CMV-associated TCR beta chains appeared HLA-restricted, with HLA associations seemingly driven largely by CMV exposure. Over 15 rarely observed V segments, including chromosome 9 orphons, were excluded from the earlier analysis of several hundred of the donors because counts were too low. Presence/absence analyses assumed roughly uniform sequencing depth across donors, an assumption that may not hold. In a later analysis, around 17,000 TCR beta sequences were associated with specific HLA alleles at a false discovery rate of 0.05.

The TCR sequence derives from a man aged 25-45 years in good health and CMV-seronegative. Specimen: PBMCs. The chain couples TRBV5-1 to TRBJ2-5, with the D gene too uncertain to name. Judging by the DNA end, TRBJ2-7 fits better; the J call may be wrong. This receptor has the CDR3 CASKAIGGSYEQYF. In nucleotides, the sequence is TGCGCCAGCAAAGCGATAGGCGGTTCCTACGAGCAGTACTTC.